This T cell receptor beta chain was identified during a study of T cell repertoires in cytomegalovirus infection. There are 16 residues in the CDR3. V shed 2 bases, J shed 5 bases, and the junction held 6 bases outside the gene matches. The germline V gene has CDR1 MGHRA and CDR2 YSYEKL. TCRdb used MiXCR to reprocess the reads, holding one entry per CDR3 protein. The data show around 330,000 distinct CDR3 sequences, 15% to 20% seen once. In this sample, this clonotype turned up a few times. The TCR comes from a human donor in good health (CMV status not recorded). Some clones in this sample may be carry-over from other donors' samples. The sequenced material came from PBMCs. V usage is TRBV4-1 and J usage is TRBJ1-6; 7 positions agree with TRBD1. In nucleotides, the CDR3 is TGCGCCAGCAGCCAATCTCCGGGACAGCATAATTCACCCCTCCACTTT. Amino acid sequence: CASSQSPGQHNSPLHF.